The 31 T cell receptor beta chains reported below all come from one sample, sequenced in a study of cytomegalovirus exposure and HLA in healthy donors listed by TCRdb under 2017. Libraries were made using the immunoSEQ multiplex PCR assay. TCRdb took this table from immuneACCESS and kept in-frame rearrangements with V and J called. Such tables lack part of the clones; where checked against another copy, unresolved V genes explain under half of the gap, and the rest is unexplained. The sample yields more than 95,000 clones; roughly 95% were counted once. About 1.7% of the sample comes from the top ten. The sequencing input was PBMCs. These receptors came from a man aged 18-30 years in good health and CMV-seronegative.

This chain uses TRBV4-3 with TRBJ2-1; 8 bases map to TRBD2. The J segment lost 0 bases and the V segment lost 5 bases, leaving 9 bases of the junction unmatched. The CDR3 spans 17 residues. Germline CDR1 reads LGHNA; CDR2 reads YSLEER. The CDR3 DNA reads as TGCGCCAGCAGCTCACGGACTAGCTCAAGCTCCTACAATGAGCAGTTCTTC. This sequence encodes CASSSRTSSSSYNEQFF.

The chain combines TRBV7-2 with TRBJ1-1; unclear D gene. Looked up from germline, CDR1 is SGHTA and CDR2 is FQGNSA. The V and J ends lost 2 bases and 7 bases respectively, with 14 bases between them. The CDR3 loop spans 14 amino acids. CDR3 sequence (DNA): TGTGCCAGCAGCTTATATTTAGCTAACGATGAAGCTTTCTTT. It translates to CASSLYLANDEAFF.

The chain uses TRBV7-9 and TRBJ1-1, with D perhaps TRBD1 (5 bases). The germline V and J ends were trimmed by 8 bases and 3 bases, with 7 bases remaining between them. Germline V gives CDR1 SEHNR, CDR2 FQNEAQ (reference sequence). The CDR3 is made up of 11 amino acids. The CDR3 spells CASLQDTEAFF. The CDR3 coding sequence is TGTGCCAGCTTACAGGACACTGAAGCTTTCTTT.

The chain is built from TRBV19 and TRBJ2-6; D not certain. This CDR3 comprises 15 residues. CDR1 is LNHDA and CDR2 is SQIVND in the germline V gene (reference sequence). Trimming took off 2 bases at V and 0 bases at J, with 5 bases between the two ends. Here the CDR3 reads CASSIIGSGANVLTF. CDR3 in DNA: TGTGCCAGTAGTATAATCGGCTCTGGGGCCAACGTCCTGACTTTC.

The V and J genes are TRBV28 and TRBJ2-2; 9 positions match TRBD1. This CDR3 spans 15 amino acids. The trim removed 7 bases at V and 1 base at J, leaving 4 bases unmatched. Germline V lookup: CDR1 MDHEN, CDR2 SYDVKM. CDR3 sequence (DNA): TGTGCCAGCAACCGACAGGGGGAGAACACCGGGGAGCTGTTTTTT. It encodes CASNRQGENTGELFF.

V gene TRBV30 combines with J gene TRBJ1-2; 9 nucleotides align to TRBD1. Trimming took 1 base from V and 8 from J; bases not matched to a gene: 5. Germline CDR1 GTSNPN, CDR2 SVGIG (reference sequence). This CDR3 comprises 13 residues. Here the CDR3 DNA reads TGTGCCTGGAGTGCACAGGGGGCGACCGGCTACACCTTC. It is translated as CAWSAQGATGYTF.

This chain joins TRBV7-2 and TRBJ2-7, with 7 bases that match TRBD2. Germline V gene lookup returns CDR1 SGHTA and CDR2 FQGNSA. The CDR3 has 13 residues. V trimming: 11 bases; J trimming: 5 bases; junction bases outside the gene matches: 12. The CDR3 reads CASSGVGGHEQYF. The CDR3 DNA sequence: TGTGCCTCGAGTGGGGTGGGAGGGCACGAGCAGTACTTC. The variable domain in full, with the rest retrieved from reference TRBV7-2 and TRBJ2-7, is GAGVSQSPSNKVTEKGKDVELRCDPISGHTALYWYRQSLGQGLEFLIYFQGNSAPDKSGLPSDRFSAERTGGSVSTLTIQRTQQEDSAVYLCASSGVGGHEQYFGPGTRLTVT.

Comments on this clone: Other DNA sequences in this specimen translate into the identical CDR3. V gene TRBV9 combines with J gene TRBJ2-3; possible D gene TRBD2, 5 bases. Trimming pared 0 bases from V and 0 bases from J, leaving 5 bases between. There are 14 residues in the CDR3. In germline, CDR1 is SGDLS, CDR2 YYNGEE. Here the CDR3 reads CASSVAGSTDTQYF. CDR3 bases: TGTGCCAGCAGCGTAGCGGGGAGCACAGATACGCAGTATTTT.

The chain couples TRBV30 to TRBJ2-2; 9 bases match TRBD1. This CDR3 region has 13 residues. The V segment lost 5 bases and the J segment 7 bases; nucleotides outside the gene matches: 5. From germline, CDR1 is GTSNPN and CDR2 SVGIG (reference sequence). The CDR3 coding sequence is TGTGCCTGGCGGACAGGGGATTTCGGGGAGCTGTTTTTT. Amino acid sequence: CAWRTGDFGELFF. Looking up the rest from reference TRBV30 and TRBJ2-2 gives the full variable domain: SQTIHQWPATLVQPVGSPLSLECTVEGTSNPNLYWYRQAAGRGLQLLFYSVGIGQISSEVPQNLSASRPQDRQFILSSKKLLLSDSGFYLCAWRTGDFGELFFGEGSRLTVL.

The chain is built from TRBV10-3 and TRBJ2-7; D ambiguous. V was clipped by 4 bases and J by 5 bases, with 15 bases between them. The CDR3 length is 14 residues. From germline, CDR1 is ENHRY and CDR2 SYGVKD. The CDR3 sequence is CAISGQSLSDEQYF. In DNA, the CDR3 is TGTGCCATCAGTGGGCAGAGCCTAAGCGACGAGCAGTACTTC.

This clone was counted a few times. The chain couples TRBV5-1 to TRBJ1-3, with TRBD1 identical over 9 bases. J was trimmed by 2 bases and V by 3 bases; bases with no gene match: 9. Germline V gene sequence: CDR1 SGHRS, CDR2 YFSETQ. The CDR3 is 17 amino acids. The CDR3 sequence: CASSSNRDRVPGNTIYF. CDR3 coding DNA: TGCGCCAGCAGCTCCAACCGGGACAGGGTACCTGGAAACACCATATATTTT.

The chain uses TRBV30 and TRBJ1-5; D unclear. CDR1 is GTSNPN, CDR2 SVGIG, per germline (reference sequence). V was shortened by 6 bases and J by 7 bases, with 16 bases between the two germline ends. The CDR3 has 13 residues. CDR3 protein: CACAEGGGQPQHF. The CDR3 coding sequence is TGTGCCTGTGCCGAGGGTGGAGGGCAGCCCCAGCATTTT.

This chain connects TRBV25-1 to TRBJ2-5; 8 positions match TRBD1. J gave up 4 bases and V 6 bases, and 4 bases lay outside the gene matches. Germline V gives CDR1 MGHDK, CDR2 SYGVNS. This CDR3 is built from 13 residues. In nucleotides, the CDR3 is TGTGCCAGCAGCCTGGACAGGGCAGAGACCCAGTACTTC. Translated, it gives CASSLDRAETQYF. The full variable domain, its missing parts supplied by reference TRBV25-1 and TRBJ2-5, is EADIYQTPRYLVIGTGKKITLECSQTMGHDKMYWYQQDPGMELHLIHYSYGVNSTEKGDLSSESTVSRIRTEHFPLTLESARPSHTSQYLCASSLDRAETQYFGPGTRLLVL.

CDR3 in amino acids: CASRDRGKETQYF. The CDR3 DNA follows: TGTGCCAGCAGGGACAGGGGTAAAGAGACCCAGTACTTC. The chain combines TRBV28 with TRBJ2-5; 9 bases are a match to TRBD1. CDR1 and CDR2 (germline): MDHEN, SYDVKM. After removal of 6 bases from V and 3 bases from J, the junction contained 2 bases not matched to a gene. CDR3 length equals 13 residues.

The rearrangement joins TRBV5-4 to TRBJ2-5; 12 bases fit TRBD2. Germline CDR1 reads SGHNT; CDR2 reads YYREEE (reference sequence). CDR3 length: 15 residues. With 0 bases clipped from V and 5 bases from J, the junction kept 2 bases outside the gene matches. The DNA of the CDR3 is TGTGCCAGCAGCTTGGGACTAGCGGGAGCGGAGACCCAGTACTTC. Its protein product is CASSLGLAGAETQYF.

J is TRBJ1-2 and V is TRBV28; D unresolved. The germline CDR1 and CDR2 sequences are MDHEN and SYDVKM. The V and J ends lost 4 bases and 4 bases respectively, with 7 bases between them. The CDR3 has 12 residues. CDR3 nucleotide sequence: TGTGCCAGCAGTTCCAACAGCTATGGCTACACCTTC. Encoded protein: CASSSNSYGYTF.

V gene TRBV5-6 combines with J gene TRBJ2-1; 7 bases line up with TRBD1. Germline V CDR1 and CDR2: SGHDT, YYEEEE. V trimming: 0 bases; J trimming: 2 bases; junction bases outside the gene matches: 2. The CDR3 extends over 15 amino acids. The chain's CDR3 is CASSLEGGAYNEQFF. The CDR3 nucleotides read TGTGCCAGCAGCTTGGAAGGGGGCGCCTACAATGAGCAGTTCTTC.

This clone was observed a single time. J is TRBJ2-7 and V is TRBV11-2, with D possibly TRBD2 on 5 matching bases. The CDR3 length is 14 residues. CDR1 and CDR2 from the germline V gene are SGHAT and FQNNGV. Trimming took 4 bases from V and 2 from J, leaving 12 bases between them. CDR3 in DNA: TGTGCCAGCAGCTCAGTAGCGACCACCTACGAGCAGTACTTC. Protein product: CASSSVATTYEQYF.

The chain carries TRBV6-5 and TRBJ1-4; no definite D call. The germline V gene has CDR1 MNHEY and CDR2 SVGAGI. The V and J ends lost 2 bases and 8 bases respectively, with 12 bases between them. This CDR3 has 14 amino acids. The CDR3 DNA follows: TGTGCCAGCAGTTACGTGGGCTCCCGGGAAAAACTGTTTTTT. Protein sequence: CASSYVGSREKLFF.

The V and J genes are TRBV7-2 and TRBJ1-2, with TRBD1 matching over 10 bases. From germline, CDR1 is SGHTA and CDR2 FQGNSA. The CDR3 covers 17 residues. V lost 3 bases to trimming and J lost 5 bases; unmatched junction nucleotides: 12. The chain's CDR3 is CASSLGPTGQGRYGYTF. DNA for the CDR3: TGTGCCAGCAGCTTGGGCCCGACGGGACAGGGGCGGTATGGCTACACCTTC.

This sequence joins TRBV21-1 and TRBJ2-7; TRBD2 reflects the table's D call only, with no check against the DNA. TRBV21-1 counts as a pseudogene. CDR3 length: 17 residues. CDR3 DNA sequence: TGTGCCAGCTTCCCCTCACCTTCGACTAAGTCTTCCTACGAGCAGTACTTC. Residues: CASFPSPSTKSSYEQYF.

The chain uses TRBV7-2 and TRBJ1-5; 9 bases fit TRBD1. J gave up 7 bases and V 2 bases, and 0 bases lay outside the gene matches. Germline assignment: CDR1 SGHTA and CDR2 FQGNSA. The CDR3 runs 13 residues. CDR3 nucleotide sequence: TGTGCCAGCAGCTTAACAGGGGGCCAGCCCCAGCATTTT. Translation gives CASSLTGGQPQHF.

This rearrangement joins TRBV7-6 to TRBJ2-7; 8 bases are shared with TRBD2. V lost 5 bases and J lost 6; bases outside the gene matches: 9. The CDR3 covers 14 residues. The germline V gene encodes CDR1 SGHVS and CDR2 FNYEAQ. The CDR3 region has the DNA TGTGCCAGCAGCGGGGGACTAGTCTCTGGCGAGCAGTACTTC. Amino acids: CASSGGLVSGEQYF.

This CDR3 is CASSLAAASSYNEQFF. The CDR3 nucleotides are TGCGCCAGCAGCCTAGCGGCGGCAAGCTCCTACAATGAGCAGTTCTTC. This rearrangement joins TRBV5-1 to TRBJ2-1; 7 bases line up with TRBD2. Per germline, CDR1 SGHRS and CDR2 YFSETQ. The CDR3 consists of 16 residues. V was pared by 4 bases and J by 0 bases, with 7 bases of the junction left unmatched.

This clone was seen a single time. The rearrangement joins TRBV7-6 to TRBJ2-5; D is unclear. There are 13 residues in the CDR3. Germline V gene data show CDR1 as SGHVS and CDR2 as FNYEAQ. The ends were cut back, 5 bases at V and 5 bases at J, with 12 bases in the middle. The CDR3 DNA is TGTGCCAGCAGCCTAAAAATTACGGAGACCCAGTACTTC. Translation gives CASSLKITETQYF.

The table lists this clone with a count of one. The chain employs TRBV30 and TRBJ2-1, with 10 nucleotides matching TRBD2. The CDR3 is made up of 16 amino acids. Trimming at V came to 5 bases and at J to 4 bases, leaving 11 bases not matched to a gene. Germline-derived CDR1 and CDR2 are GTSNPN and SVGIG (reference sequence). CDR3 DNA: TGTGCCTGGGGACTCTCAGCGGGAGGGACATACAATGAGCAGTTCTTC. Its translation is CAWGLSAGGTYNEQFF.

DNA for the CDR3: TGTGCCAGCAGTGCGTCCACAGGGGGAGAGCAGTACTTC. Its translation is CASSASTGGEQYF. The chain couples TRBV27 to TRBJ2-7; 8 nucleotides align to TRBD1. V was pared by 5 bases and J by 7 bases, with 7 bases of the junction left unmatched. Germline CDR1 is MNHEY and CDR2 is SMNVEV (reference sequence). The CDR3 is made up of 13 amino acids.

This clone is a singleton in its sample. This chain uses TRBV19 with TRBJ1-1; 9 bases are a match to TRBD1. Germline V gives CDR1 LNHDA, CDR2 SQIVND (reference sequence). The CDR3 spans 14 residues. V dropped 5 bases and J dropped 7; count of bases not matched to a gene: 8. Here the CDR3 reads CASSLRDRDYEAFF. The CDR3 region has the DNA TGTGCCAGTAGTCTCCGGGACAGGGACTATGAAGCTTTCTTT.

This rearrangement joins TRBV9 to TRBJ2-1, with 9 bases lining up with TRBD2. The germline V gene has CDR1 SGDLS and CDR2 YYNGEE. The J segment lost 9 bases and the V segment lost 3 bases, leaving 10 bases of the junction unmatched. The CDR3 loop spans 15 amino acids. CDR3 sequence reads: CASSGSLGLAAEQFF. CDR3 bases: TGTGCCAGCAGCGGCAGCCTGGGACTAGCTGCTGAGCAGTTCTTC.

CDR3 amino acids: CASTLGTEQFF. CDR3 nucleotide sequence: TGTGCCAGCACCCTAGGGACAGAGCAGTTCTTC. The gene calls are TRBV28 and TRBJ2-1; weak D call: TRBD1 (6 bases). Germline V CDR1 and CDR2: MDHEN, SYDVKM. This CDR3 comprises 11 residues. V was clipped by 7 bases and J by 10 bases, with 11 bases between them.

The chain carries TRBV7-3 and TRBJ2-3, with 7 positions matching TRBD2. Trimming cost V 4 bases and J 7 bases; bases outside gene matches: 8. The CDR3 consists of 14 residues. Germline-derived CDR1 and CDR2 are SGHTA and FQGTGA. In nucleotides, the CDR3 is TGTGCCAGCAGCTCCCAGCGGGGCGGGCATACGCAGTATTTT. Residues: CASSSQRGGHTQYF.